This T cell receptor beta chain was identified in a study of blood T cell repertoires in COVID-19. Sequenced by immunoSEQ multiplex PCR; TCRdb stores in-frame clones only, minus some. This sample has about 90,000 clones, with about three quarters found just once. The CDR3 runs 17 residues. Losses at the gene ends were 0 bases for V and 5 bases for J; bases not matched to a gene: 10. Germline CDR1 MGHRA, CDR2 YSYEKL. This clonotype originated in a man aged 65-85 years with acute or convalescent COVID-19. The rearrangement joins TRBV4-1 to TRBJ2-5, with TRBD2 matching 9 bases. The sequencing input was peripheral blood. In DNA form, the CDR3 reads TGCGCCAGCAGCCAAGAAACTAGCGGGCGTTTGTGGGAGACCCAGTACTTC. It encodes CASSQETSGRLWETQYF.